Listed below are T cell receptor beta chains from one sample, sequenced in a study of T cells in localized non-small cell lung cancer. Assay: immunoSEQ multiplex PCR; the TCRdb copy retains only in-frame clones and omits some. The sample includes approximately 61,000 clones, 80% to 90% of them seen just once. The material sequenced was peripheral blood, taken before any cancer treatment. The receptors come from a woman aged 40 to 75 with stage I lung adenocarcinoma. The CDR3 runs from the conserved cysteine through the conserved F or W. D genes are given only for firm matches. Clone size is given for some rows only: seen once, a few or many times, or a class if the clone is expanded.

>TRBJ2-7|TRBD2|.|TRBV7-8
CASSLAVREGEQYF
TGTGCCAGCAGCTTAGCGGTCAGGGAGGGCGAGCAGTACTTC
>TRBJ2-1|TRBD1|.|TRBV11-2
CASSLGTGPAGEQFF
TGTGCCAGCAGCTTAGGGACAGGTCCGGCGGGTGAGCAGTTCTTC
>TRBJ2-1|.|.|TRBV10-1
CASSEGGGNEQFF
TGCGCCAGCAGTGAAGGGGGAGGGAATGAGCAGTTCTTC
>TRBJ1-1|.|.|TRBV27
CASGKGTEAFF
TGTGCCAGCGGGAAAGGCACTGAAGCTTTCTTT
>TRBJ2-1|.|.|TRBV6-1
CASSPHGQFF
TGTGCCAGCAGTCCTCATGGGCAGTTCTTC
>TRBJ1-5|.|.|TRBV27
CASSLTGQINQPQHF
TGTGCCAGCAGTTTAACGGGACAAATCAATCAGCCCCAGCATTTT
>TRBJ2-7|.|.|TRBV6-5
CASSFSGATYEQYF
TGTGCCAGCAGTTTTAGCGGAGCTACTTACGAGCAGTACTTC
>TRBJ2-1|TRBD1|once|TRBV5-5
CASSTPTGVYNEQFF
TGTGCCAGCAGCACTCCGACAGGGGTCTACAATGAGCAGTTCTTC
>TRBJ2-2|.|.|TRBV13
CASSARDLNLWNTGELFF
TGTGCCAGCAGCGCCCGGGACCTCAACCTCTGGAACACCGGGGAGCTGTTTTTT
>TRBJ2-3|.|.|TRBV19
CASSRDGTTDTQYF
TGTGCCAGCAGCAGGGACGGAACCACAGATACGCAGTATTTT
>TRBJ1-2|.|.|TRBV28
CASSFWGALNYGYTF
TGTGCCAGCAGTTTTTGGGGGGCCCTTAACTATGGCTACACCTTC
>TRBJ1-4|TRBD1|.|TRBV7-9
CASSPGTGVEKLFF
TGTGCCAGCAGCCCCGGGACAGGGGTTGAAAAACTGTTTTTT
>TRBJ1-4|.|.|TRBV2
CASRPTNEKLFF
TGTGCCAGCCGTCCAACTAATGAAAAACTGTTTTTT
>TRBJ2-3|TRBD2|.|TRBV15
CATSRDQLAGGDTQYF
TGTGCCACCAGCAGAGATCAACTAGCGGGGGGTGATACGCAGTATTTT
>TRBJ2-2|.|.|TRBV30
CAWSAGHSTGELFF
TGTGCCTGGAGTGCCGGACACTCCACCGGGGAGCTGTTTTTT
>TRBJ1-1|.|.|TRBV14
CASSQVRQRPTEAFF
TGTGCCAGCAGCCAAGTTCGACAGCGACCCACTGAAGCTTTCTTT
>TRBJ1-6|.|.|TRBV7-2
CASSLGGVGSPLHF
TGTGCCAGCAGCTTAGGAGGGGTGGGGTCACCCCTCCACTTT
>TRBJ2-7|.|.|TRBV5-1
CASSLDLAGLGVYEQYF
TGCGCCAGCAGCTTGGATCTAGCCGGGTTGGGTGTTTACGAGCAGTACTTC
>TRBJ2-2|.|once|TRBV25-1
CASSFEMWPGELFF
TGTGCCAGCAGTTTCGAAATGTGGCCCGGGGAGCTGTTTTTT
>TRBJ2-1|.|.|TRBV28
CASSSPGLGGNEQFF
TGTGCCAGCAGTTCGCCAGGGTTGGGGGGCAATGAGCAGTTCTTC
>TRBJ2-7|.|.|TRBV7-2
CASSPRGVSYEQYF
TGTGCCAGCAGCCCCCGGGGAGTTAGCTACGAGCAGTACTTC
>TRBJ1-5|.|once|TRBV7-2
CASSLGPGTFNQPQHF
TGTGCCAGCAGCTTGGGGCCAGGGACCTTCAATCAGCCCCAGCATTTT